The T cell receptor (beta chain) described here comes from a study of T-cell memory formation after mild COVID-19. V trimming: 6 bases; J trimming: 1 base; junction bases outside the gene matches: 4. The germline V gene encodes CDR1 MGHRA and CDR2 YSYEKL. This CDR3 region has 14 residues. TCRdb processed the 5' RACE reads anew with MiXCR; each CDR3 protein has one entry. The sample yields roughly 110,000 distinct CDR3 sequences, approximately 15% seen once. The sample taken for sequencing was PBMCs or a T cell subset sorted from them (not recorded which). The origin of this receptor is a man between 18 and 35 years old who had mild COVID-19 (a few samples of this study predate the infection). Cell type and time point are not known. The chain joins TRBV4-1 to TRBJ2-3, with 7 nucleotides matching TRBD1. The CDR3 region is CASSPDRGTDTQYF. The DNA of the CDR3 is TGCGCCAGCAGTCCCGACAGGGGCACAGATACGCAGTATTTT.